Sequencing of this T cell receptor (beta chain) was carried out in a study of blood T cell repertoires in COVID-19. About the research overall: Italy, Spain and the United States were the sources of the convalescent and acute COVID-19 samples. T cells, B-cell-depleted T cells, or PBMCs provided the cDNA or gDNA that served as material.

Trimming at V came to 9 bases and at J to 6 bases, leaving 13 bases not matched to a gene. This CDR3 contains 14 residues. All enrollees were about 18 to 90 years old and from approximately 25 US areas. The repertoire was sequenced with immunoSEQ multiplex PCR; TCRdb's copy has only in-frame clones and lacks some. The sample lists fewer than 350,000 clones, 88% occurring once. This rearrangement joins TRBV23-1 to TRBJ2-7; TRBD1 matches at 8 bases. TRBV23-1 is flagged as an ORF with uncertain function. The sequenced sample was PBMCs or T cells enriched from blood (not recorded which). The sequence derives from a woman in her 30s who had recovered from COVID-19. CDR3 bases: TGCGCCAGTTTTAGACCGGGACAGGCAGTCGAGCAGTACTTC. It specifies CASFRPGQAVEQYF.